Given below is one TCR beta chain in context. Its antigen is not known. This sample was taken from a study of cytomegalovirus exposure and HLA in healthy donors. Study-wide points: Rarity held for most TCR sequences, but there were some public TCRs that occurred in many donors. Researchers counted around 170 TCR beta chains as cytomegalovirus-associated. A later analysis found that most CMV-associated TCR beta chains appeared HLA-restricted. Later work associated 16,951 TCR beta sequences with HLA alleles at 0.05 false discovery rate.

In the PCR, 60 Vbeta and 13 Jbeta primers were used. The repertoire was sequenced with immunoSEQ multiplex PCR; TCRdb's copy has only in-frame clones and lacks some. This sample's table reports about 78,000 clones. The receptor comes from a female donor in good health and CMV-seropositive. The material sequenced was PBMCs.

The CDR3 nucleotides are TGTGCCAGCAGCCAAGCGGGGGGTAGAGTAGCTAATGAAAAACTGTTTTTT. Amino acid sequence: CASSQAGGRVANEKLFF. The genes are TRBV4-2 and TRBJ1-4, with TRBD1 as a possible D gene (5 bases). Germline V CDR1 and CDR2: LGHNA, YNFKEQ. V was trimmed by 1 base and J by 3 bases, leaving 15 bases between them. This CDR3 comprises 17 residues.